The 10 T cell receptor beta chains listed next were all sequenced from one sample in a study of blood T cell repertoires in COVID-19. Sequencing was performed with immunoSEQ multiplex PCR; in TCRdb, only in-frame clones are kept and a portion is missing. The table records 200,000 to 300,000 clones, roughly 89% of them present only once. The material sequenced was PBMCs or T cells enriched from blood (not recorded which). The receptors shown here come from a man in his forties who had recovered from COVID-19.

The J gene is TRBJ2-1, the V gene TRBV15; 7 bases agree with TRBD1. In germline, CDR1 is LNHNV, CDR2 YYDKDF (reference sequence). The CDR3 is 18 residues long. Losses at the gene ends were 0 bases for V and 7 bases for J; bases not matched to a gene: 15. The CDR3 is CATSRDLLGQGVVNEQFF. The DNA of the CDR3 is TGTGCCACCAGCAGAGACCTGCTTGGTCAGGGGGTAGTGAATGAGCAGTTCTTC.

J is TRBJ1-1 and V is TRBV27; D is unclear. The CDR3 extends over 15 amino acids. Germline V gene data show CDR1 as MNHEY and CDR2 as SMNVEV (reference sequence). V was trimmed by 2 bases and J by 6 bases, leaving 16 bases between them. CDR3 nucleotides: TGTGCCAGCAGTTTAGAGGTTCCGGGTCACGCTGAAGCTTTCTTT. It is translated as CASSLEVPGHAEAFF.

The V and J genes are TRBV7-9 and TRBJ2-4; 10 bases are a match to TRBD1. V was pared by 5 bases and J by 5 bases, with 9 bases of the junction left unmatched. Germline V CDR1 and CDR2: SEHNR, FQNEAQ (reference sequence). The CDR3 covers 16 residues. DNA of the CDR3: TGTGCCAGCAGCCCATGGACAGGGGGGAGGCAAAACATTCAGTACTTC. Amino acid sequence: CASSPWTGGRQNIQYF.

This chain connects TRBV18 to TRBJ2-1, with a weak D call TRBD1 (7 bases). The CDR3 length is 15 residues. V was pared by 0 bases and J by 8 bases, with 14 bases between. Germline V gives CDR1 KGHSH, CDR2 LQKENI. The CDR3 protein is CASSPPGVRGDEQFF. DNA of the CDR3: TGTGCCAGCTCACCACCAGGGGTCAGGGGGGATGAGCAGTTCTTC.

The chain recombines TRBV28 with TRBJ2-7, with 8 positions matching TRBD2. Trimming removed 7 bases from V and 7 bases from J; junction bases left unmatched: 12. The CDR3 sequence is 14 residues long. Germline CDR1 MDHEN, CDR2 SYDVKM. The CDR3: CASKVTGGPHEQYF. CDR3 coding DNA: TGTGCCAGCAAGGTGACGGGAGGGCCGCATGAGCAGTACTTC.

CDR3 loop: CASREQGNTEAFF. CDR3 in DNA: TGTGCCAGCAGAGAACAGGGTAACACTGAAGCTTTCTTT. V and J are TRBV25-1 and TRBJ1-1; a possible D gene is TRBD1 (6 bases). Germline assignment: CDR1 MGHDK and CDR2 SYGVNS. V gave up 6 bases and J gave up 2 bases, with 10 bases separating them. The CDR3 extends over 13 amino acids.

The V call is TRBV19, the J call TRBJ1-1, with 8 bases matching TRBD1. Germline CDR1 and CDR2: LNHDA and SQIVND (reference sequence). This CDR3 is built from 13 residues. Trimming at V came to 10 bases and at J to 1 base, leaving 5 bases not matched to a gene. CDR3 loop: CATRQGRNTEAFF. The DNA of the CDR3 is TGTGCCACCCGACAGGGGAGGAACACTGAAGCTTTCTTT.

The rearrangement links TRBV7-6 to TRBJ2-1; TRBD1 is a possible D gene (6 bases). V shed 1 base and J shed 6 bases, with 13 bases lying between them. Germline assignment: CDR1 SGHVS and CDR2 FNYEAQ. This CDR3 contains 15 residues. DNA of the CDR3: TGTGCCAGCAGCTTAGGGGCAGGGGCTTCCAATGAGCAGTTCTTC. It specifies CASSLGAGASNEQFF.

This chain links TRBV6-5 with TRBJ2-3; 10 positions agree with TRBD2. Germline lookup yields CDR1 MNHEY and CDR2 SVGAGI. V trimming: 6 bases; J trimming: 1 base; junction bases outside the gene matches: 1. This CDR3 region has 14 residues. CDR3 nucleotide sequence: TGTGCCAGCAGCCTAGCGGGGGGCACAGATACGCAGTATTTT. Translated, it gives CASSLAGGTDTQYF.

The CDR3 sequence: CASSLTYDEDTEAFF. The CDR3, as DNA: TGTGCCAGCAGCTTGACCTATGACGAGGACACTGAAGCTTTCTTT. The rearrangement links TRBV5-6 to TRBJ1-1; D ambiguous. This CDR3 region has 15 residues. Trimming left V 1 base short and J 3 bases short, with 13 bases between. The germline CDR1 and CDR2 sequences are SGHDT and YYEEEE.